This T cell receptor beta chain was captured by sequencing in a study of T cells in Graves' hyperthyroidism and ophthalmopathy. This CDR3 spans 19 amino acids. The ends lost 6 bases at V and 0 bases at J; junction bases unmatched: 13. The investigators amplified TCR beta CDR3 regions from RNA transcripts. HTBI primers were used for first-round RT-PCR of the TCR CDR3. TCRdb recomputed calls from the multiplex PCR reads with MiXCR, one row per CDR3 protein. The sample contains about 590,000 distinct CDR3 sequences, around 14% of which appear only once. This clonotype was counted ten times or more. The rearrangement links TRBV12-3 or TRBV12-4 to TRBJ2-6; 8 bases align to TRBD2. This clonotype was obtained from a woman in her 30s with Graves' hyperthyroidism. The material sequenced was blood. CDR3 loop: CASRGLSGTTFSGANVLTF. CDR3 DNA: TGTGCCAGCAGGGGGCTTAGCGGGACTACCTTCTCTGGGGCCAACGTCCTGACTTTC.